Shown below are 12 T cell receptor beta chains from a single sample sequenced in a study of esophageal squamous cell carcinoma under preoperative chemotherapy. Time point denoted: after preoperative PTX-NDP chemotherapy. TCRdb itself ran the PCR reads through MiXCR, one entry per CDR3 protein. The data hold about 9,300 distinct CDR3 sequences, with approximately 48% observed a single time. This material was acquired from a patient given preoperative chemotherapy. The receptors here all came from a human donor with esophageal squamous cell carcinoma. The donor label of this sample is uncertain.

This clonotype has ten or more counts. A clone one base away is much larger, so this may be a read error. V is TRBV6-1 and J is TRBJ2-5; 9 positions agree with TRBD1. Trimming cost V 0 bases and J 1 base; bases outside gene matches: 3. Germline lookup yields CDR1 MNHNS and CDR2 SASEGT. This CDR3 comprises 16 residues. CDR3 bases: TGTGCCAGCAGTGAAGCCCAGACAGGGGGCCAAGAGACCCAGTACTTC. It specifies CASSEAQTGGQETQYF.

On this clonotype itself: Sequence at one end of the junction differs from germline and may be a read error. The chain has TRBV6-1 and TRBJ2-2; the match to TRBD2 covers 9 bases. The last part of the DNA fits TRBJ2-3 better; the J call may be wrong. The CDR3 loop spans 14 amino acids. Germline CDR1 reads MNHNS; CDR2 reads SASEGT. The CDR3 protein is CASTSGTNTDKQYF. The CDR3 bases are TGTGCCAGCACTAGCGGGACCAACACCGATAAGCAGTATTTT.

In this sample, this clonotype turned up once. The chain combines TRBV3-1 with TRBJ2-1, with D hard to call. The last part of the DNA fits TRBJ2-5 better; the J call may be wrong. The CDR3 consists of 11 residues. Germline CDR1 is LGHDT and CDR2 is YNNKEL (reference sequence). Here the CDR3 DNA reads TGTGCCAGCAGCCAAGGGGAGACCCAGTACTTC. Protein product: CASSQGETQYF.

This clonotype has just a few counts. Since a much larger clone is just one base distant, this may be a read error. The V and J genes are TRBV6-1 and TRBJ2-1, with TRBD1 matching over 7 bases. The CDR3 covers 17 residues. J lost 10 bases, V lost 7 bases, and 22 bases had no gene match. CDR1 and CDR2 from the germline V gene are MNHNS and SASEGT. The CDR3 DNA sequence: TGTGCCAGCACAGGCCCTTACGGCGACAGGGCAAACTACGAGCAGTTCTTC. Translation gives CASTGPYGDRANYEQFF.

The rearrangement links TRBV14 to TRBJ2-3, with D possibly being TRBD1 (5 bases). Germline loops: CDR1 SGHDN, CDR2 FVKESK. V gave up 0 bases and J gave up 6 bases, with 10 bases separating them. CDR3 length: 14 amino acids. DNA for the CDR3: TGTGCCAGCAGCCAAGATCCCAGGGCCGATACGCAGTATTTT. Protein product: CASSQDPRADTQYF.

V is TRBV7-9 and J is TRBJ2-1, with D possibly matching TRBD1 (7 bases). V dropped 5 bases and J dropped 6 bases, with 11 bases sitting between them. CDR3 length: 13 amino acids. Germline assignment: CDR1 SEHNR and CDR2 FQNEAQ (reference sequence). The CDR3 DNA sequence: TGTGCCAGCAGCGGGCAGGGGGGCAATGAGCAGTTCTTC. Amino acid sequence: CASSGQGGNEQFF.

There are many counts of this clonotype. The CDR3 sequence: CASSERAGFDEQFF. Written as DNA, the CDR3 is TGTGCCAGCAGTGAACGAGCGGGATTCGATGAGCAGTTCTTC. The chain uses TRBV6-1 and TRBJ2-1; 7 bases fit TRBD2. The CDR3 sequence is 14 residues long. Germline loops: CDR1 MNHNS, CDR2 SASEGT. V dropped 2 bases and J dropped 8; count of bases not matched to a gene: 6.

This clonotype is medium-sized in the sample. This rearrangement joins TRBV10-1 to TRBJ2-5; 12 nucleotides line up with TRBD2. TRBJ2-7 explains the end of the DNA better; the J call may be wrong. The CDR3 is 14 amino acids. Germline values: CDR1 WNHNN, CDR2 SYGVQD (reference sequence). The CDR3 spells CATHQTSGRNEQYF. CDR3 sequence (DNA): TGCGCCACGCACCAGACTAGCGGGAGAAACGAGCAGTACTTC.

This clonotype was found a few times. This sequence joins TRBV7-6 and TRBJ2-1; D ambiguous. V was clipped by 4 bases and J by 4 bases, with 17 bases between them. Germline loops: CDR1 SGHVS, CDR2 FNYEAQ. The CDR3 is made up of 16 amino acids. The CDR3 nucleotides are TGTGCCAGCAGCTCACCGACTTTCGACTTTTACAATGAGCAGTTCTTC. It encodes CASSSPTFDFYNEQFF.

Concerning this clonotype itself: The junction does not match germline at one end; this may be a read error. The chain has TRBV6-1 and TRBJ2-5; D perhaps matches TRBD2 (7 bases). This CDR3 is built from 14 residues. CDR1 is MNHNS and CDR2 is SASEGT in the germline V gene. CDR3 loop: CAGSGGGDQETQYF. In DNA form, the CDR3 reads TGTGCGGGCAGTGGGGGGGGCGACCAAGAGACCCAGTATTTC.

Concerning this clonotype itself: No conserved phenylalanine or tryptophan ends this CDR3, so it is likely a read error. The DNA is left out, because the CDR3 cannot be placed on it with certainty; the CDR3 is given as TCRdb lists it. The chain joins TRBV7-6 to TRBJ2-6; the DNA was not used to check the table's D call, TRBD2. The germline V gene encodes CDR1 SGHVS and CDR2 FNYEAQ. Ends included, the CDR3 has 15 residues. The CDR3 sequence is CASSSNLGETQYFGP.

V usage is TRBV6-5 and J usage is TRBJ2-1; D possibly corresponds to TRBD2 (5 bases). The V end lost 0 bases, the J end lost 9 bases, and 15 bases lay between the germline ends. This CDR3 region has 15 residues. CDR1 is MNHEY and CDR2 is SVGAGI in the germline V gene. The CDR3 here is CASSYSIRGLGEQFF. The CDR3 nucleotides are TGTGCCAGCAGTTACTCGATCAGAGGGCTTGGTGAGCAGTTCTTC.